Reported below is one TCR beta chain. Its target is not known. The data were taken from a study of T cell responses to AZD1222 COVID-19 vaccine. Study observations and caveats: It was only after the peak T cell response that any repertoires were sampled.

Germline assignment: CDR1 SGDLS and CDR2 YYNGEE. The CDR3 runs 15 residues. Trimming pared 2 bases from V and 7 bases from J, leaving 15 bases between. Second-dose groups at about 4 or about 12 weeks were pooled. Repertoires were generated with immunoSEQ multiplex PCR, while TCRdb's copy carries only in-frame clones and drops some. Of about 88,000 clones detected, 90% appear once; the ten largest clones hold about 5.4%. This clonotype was sampled from an adult who received the AZD1222 COVID-19 vaccine. The material sequenced was peripheral blood, taken 28 days after the second AZD1222 dose. The V and J genes are TRBV9 and TRBJ1-4, with D perhaps TRBD1 (5 bases). The CDR3 spells CASSVLPGPIEKLFF. The CDR3 coding sequence is TGTGCCAGCAGCGTCCTCCCGGGGCCGATTGAAAAACTGTTTTTT.